This entry describes one T cell receptor (beta chain). Its antigen is not identified. This specimen comes from a study of molecular identifiers for immune sequencing clone quantification. Findings and caveats of the study: Barcode sharing among identical TCR molecules could make large clones appear smaller. Under 1% of molecules in naive cells, but over 97% of effector molecules, belonged to clones above 20 RNA copies.

The CDR3 runs to 16 residues. Trimming took 2 bases from V and 4 from J, leaving 14 bases between them. CDR1 and CDR2 (germline): MNHEY, SVGAGI. Previously reported methods and listed TCR primers produced the bulk TCR libraries. TCRdb redid the calling of the PCR reads with MiXCR, one entry per CDR3 protein. The repertoire holds under 800,000 distinct CDR3 sequences, with roughly 27% as singletons. The TCR comes from a human donor in good health. Some libraries in this study had Jurkat cell RNA spiked in. V usage is TRBV6-5 and J usage is TRBJ2-2; maybe TRBD1 (6 bases). Sequencing used naive CD8+ T cells from blood, with Jurkat cell RNA spiked in. Subset reported: FACS-sorted CD8+CD4-CCR7+CD45RA+ naive T cells. The CDR3 nucleotides read TGTGCCAGCAGTTACACTACAGGGTTGGGCACCGGGGAGCTGTTTTTT. Its translation is CASSYTTGLGTGELFF.